A single sample is the source of the 8 T cell receptor beta chains below, sequenced in a study of cytomegalovirus exposure and HLA in healthy donors (dated by TCRdb to 2016 to 2017). Library construction relied on the immunoSEQ multiplex PCR assay. TCRdb stores this immuneACCESS table with in-frame sequences only. Part of the clones is absent; in the studies checked, under half of the shortfall reflects unresolved V genes, and no reason is known for the rest. The sample has 150,000 to 180,000 clones on record, 70% to 90% of them singletons. Around 20% of the sample belongs to the ten largest clones. Sample: PBMCs. The receptors were gathered from a man aged 18 to 30 in good health and CMV-seropositive.

V is TRBV7-2 and J is TRBJ1-6, with D perhaps matching TRBD1 (6 bases). Germline V gene sequence: CDR1 SGHTA, CDR2 FQGNSA. V shed 4 bases and J shed 3 bases, with 16 bases lying between them. The CDR3 covers 17 residues. The DNA of the CDR3 is TGTGCCAGCAGCTCCTTGGACAGATCGATCTATAATTCACCCCTCCACTTT. This translates into CASSSLDRSIYNSPLHF. The whole variable domain, remainder taken from reference TRBV7-2 and TRBJ1-6, is GAGVSQSPSNKVTEKGKDVELRCDPISGHTALYWYRQSLGQGLEFLIYFQGNSAPDKSGLPSDRFSAERTGGSVSTLTIQRTQQEDSAVYLCASSSLDRSIYNSPLHFGNGTRLTVT.

The genes are TRBV18 and TRBJ2-5, with 9 bases fitting TRBD1. CDR3 length: 15 residues. Germline CDR1 reads KGHSH; CDR2 reads LQKENI. The V segment lost 6 bases and the J segment 4 bases; nucleotides outside the gene matches: 9. The CDR3: CASSRTGEGRETQYF. Here the CDR3 DNA reads TGTGCCAGCTCCCGGACAGGGGAGGGTCGAGAGACCCAGTACTTC.

The chain has TRBV30 and TRBJ2-3, with 7 positions matching TRBD1. CDR3 length: 14 residues. Trimming cost V 1 base and J 1 base; bases outside gene matches: 2. Germline loops: CDR1 GTSNPN, CDR2 SVGIG (reference sequence). The CDR3, as DNA: TGTGCCTGGAGTGAGGGGGCGGGCACAGATACGCAGTATTTT. This translates into CAWSEGAGTDTQYF.

The rearrangement links TRBV5-4 to TRBJ2-7; TRBD2 matches at 14 bases. The CDR3 is 15 residues long. Unmatched junction bases numbered 6, after V lost 3 bases and J lost 7 bases. Germline CDR1 SGHNT, CDR2 YYREEE (reference sequence). CDR3 residues: CASSSWGLAGDEQYF. The CDR3 bases are TGTGCCAGCAGCTCGTGGGGACTAGCGGGGGATGAGCAGTACTTC.

The chain has TRBV15 and TRBJ2-5, with 7 nucleotides matching TRBD1. The CDR3 extends over 16 amino acids. The trim removed 0 bases at V and 1 base at J, leaving 5 bases unmatched. Germline lookup yields CDR1 LNHNV and CDR2 YYDKDF (reference sequence). The CDR3 coding sequence is TGTGCCACCAGCAGAGACCCAGGGGGTGGCCAAGAGACCCAGTACTTC. Amino acid sequence: CATSRDPGGGQETQYF.

The V gene is TRBV7-6, the J gene TRBJ2-5; TRBD2 agrees at 10 bases. The junction had 4 bases not matched to a gene; V was cut back by 1 base and J by 2 bases. Germline CDR1 and CDR2: SGHVS and FNYEAQ. The CDR3 is 16 amino acids. CDR3 bases: TGTGCCAGCAGCTTAGTAGTAGCGGGGGGACAAGAGACCCAGTACTTC. This codes for CASSLVVAGGQETQYF.

This clone appeared a few times. The chain employs TRBV19 and TRBJ1-4; weak D call: TRBD1 (6 bases). The CDR3 spans 13 residues. Germline loops: CDR1 LNHDA, CDR2 SQIVND (reference sequence). V was trimmed by 4 bases and J by 8 bases, leaving 11 bases between them. For the CDR3, the DNA is TGTGCCAGTAGTAGGGACATGGGGGAAAAACTGTTTTTT. This gives the protein CASSRDMGEKLFF. Complete variable domain (other parts from reference TRBV19 and TRBJ1-4): DGGITQSPKYLFRKEGQNVTLSCEQNLNHDAMYWYRQDPGQGLRLIYYSQIVNDFQKGDIAEGYSVSREKKESFPLTVTSAQKNPTAFYLCASSRDMGEKLFFGSGTQLSVL.

The J gene is TRBJ2-3, the V gene TRBV5-1, with 8 nucleotides matching TRBD1. Trimming at V came to 1 base and at J to 4 bases, leaving 5 bases not matched to a gene. Germline lookup yields CDR1 SGHRS and CDR2 YFSETQ. The CDR3 has 15 amino acids. The chain's CDR3 is CASSLPAGGADTQYF. The CDR3 DNA sequence: TGCGCCAGCAGCTTGCCGGCAGGGGGCGCAGATACGCAGTATTTT. Full variable domain (missing parts from reference TRBV5-1 and TRBJ2-3): KAGVTQTPRYLIKTRGQQVTLSCSPISGHRSVSWYQQTPGQGLQFLFEYFSETQRNKGNFPGRFSGRQFSNSRSEMNVSTLELGDSALYLCASSLPAGGADTQYFGPGTRLTVL.